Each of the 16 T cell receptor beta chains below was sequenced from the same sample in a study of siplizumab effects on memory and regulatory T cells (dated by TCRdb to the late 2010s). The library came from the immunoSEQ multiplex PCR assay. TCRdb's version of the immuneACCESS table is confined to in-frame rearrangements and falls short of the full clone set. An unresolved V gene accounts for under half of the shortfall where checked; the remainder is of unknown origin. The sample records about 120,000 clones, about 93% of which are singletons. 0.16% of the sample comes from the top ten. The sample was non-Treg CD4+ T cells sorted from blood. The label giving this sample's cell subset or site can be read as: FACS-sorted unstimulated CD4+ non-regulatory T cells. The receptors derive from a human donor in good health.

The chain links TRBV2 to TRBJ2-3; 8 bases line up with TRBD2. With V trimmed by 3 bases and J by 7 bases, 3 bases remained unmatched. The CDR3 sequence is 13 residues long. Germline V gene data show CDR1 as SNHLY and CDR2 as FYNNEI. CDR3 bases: TGTGCCAGCAGTGATCGGGGGGGGAATACGCAGTATTTT. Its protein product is CASSDRGGNTQYF. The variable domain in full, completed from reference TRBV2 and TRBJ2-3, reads EPEVTQTPSHQVTQMGQEVILRCVPISNHLYFYWYRQILGQKVEFLVSFYNNEISEKSEIFDDQFSVERPDGSNFTLKIRSTKLEDSAMYFCASSDRGGNTQYFGPGTRLTVL.

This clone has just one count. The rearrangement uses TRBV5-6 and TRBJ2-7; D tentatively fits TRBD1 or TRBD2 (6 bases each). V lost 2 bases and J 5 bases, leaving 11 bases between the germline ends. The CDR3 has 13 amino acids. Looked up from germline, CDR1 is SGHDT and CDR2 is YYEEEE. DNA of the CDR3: TGTGCCAGCAGCTTAGGGGGGATCAACGAGCAGTACTTC. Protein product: CASSLGGINEQYF.

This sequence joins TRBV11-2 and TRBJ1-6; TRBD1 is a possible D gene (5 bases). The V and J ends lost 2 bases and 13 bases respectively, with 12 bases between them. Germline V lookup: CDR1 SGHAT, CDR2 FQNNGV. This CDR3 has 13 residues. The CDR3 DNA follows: TGTGCCAGCAGCTTACTCAGGGATGGGCCCCTCCACTTT. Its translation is CASSLLRDGPLHF.

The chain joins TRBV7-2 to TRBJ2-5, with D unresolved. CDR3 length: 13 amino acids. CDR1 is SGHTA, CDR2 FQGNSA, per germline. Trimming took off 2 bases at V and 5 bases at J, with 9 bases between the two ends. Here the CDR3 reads CASSLWARETQYF. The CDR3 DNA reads TGTGCCAGCAGCTTATGGGCGAGGGAGACCCAGTACTTC.

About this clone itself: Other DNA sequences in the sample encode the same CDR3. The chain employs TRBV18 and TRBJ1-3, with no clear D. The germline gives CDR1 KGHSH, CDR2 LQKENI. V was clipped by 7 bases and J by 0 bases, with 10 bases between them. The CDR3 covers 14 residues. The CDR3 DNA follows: TGTGCCAGCTTATCGCAGAGCTCTGGAAACACCATATATTTT. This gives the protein CASLSQSSGNTIYF.

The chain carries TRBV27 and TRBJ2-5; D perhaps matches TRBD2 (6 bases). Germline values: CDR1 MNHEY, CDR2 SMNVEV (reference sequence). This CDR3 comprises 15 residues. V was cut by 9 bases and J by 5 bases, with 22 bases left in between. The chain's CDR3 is CARSPKGGSVETQYF. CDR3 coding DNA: TGTGCCAGATCCCCCAAAGGAGGGTCGGTTGAGACCCAGTACTTC.

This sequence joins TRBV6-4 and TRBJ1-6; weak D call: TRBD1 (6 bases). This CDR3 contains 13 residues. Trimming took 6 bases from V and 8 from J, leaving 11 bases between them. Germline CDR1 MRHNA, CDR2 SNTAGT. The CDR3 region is CASSRDTDSPLHF. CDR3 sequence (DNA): TGTGCCAGCAGCCGGGACACAGATTCACCCCTCCACTTT.

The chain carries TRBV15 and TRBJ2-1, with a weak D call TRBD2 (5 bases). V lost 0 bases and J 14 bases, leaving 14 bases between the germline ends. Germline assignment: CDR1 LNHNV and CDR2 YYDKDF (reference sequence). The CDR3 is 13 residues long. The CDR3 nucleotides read TGTGCCACCAGCAGAGATAGACGGGCGGAGGAGTTCTTC. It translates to CATSRDRRAEEFF.

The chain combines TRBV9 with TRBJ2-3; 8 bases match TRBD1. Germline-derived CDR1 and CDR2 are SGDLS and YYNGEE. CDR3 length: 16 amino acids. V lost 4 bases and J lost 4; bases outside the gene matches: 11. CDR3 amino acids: CASSQLTGELADTQYF. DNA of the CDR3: TGTGCCAGCAGCCAACTGACAGGGGAATTGGCAGATACGCAGTATTTT.

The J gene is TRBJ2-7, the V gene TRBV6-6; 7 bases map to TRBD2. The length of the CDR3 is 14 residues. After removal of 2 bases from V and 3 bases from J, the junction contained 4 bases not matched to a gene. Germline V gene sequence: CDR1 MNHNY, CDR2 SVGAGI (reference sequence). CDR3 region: CASSYGRGYYEQYF. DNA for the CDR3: TGTGCCAGCAGTTACGGGAGGGGCTACTACGAGCAGTACTTC.

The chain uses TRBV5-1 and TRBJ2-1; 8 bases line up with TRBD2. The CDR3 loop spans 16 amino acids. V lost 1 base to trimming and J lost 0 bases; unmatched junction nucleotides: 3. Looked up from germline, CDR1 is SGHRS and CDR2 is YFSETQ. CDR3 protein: CASSLLRGGSYNEQFF. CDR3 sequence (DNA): TGCGCCAGCAGCTTGCTCCGGGGGGGCTCCTACAATGAGCAGTTCTTC.

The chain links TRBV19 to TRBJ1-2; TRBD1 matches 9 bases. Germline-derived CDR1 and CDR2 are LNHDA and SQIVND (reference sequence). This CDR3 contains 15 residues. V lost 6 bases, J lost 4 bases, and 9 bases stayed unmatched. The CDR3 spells CASRGDRAHGYGYTF. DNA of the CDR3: TGTGCCAGTAGGGGGGACAGGGCACACGGCTATGGCTACACCTTC. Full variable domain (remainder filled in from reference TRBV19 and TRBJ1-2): DGGITQSPKYLFRKEGQNVTLSCEQNLNHDAMYWYRQDPGQGLRLIYYSQIVNDFQKGDIAEGYSVSREKKESFPLTVTSAQKNPTAFYLCASRGDRAHGYGYTFGSGTRLTVV.

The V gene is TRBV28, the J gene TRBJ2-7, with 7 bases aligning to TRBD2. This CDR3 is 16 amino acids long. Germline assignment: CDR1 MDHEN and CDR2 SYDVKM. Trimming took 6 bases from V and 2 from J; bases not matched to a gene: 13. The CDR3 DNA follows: TGTGCCAGCAGCCCTAACGTCGGGGGGAGACCCTACGAGCAGTACTTC. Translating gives CASSPNVGGRPYEQYF.

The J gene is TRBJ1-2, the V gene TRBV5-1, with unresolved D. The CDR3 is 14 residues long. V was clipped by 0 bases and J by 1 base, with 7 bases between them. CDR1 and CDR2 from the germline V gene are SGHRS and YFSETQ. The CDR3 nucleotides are TGCGCCAGCAGCTTGGATGGGGTTAACTATGGCTACACCTTC. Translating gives CASSLDGVNYGYTF.

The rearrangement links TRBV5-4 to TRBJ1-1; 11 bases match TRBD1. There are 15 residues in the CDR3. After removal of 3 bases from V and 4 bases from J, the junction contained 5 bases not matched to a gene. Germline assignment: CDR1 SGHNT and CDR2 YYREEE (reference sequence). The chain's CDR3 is CASSSADRGPTEAFF. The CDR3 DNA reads TGTGCCAGCAGCTCTGCGGACAGGGGGCCCACTGAAGCTTTCTTT.

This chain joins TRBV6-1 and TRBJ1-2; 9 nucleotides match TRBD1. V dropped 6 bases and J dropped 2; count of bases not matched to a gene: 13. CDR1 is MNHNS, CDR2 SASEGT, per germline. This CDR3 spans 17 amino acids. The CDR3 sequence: CASRESLDRGRNYGYTF. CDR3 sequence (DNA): TGTGCCAGCAGGGAATCATTGGACAGGGGACGAAACTATGGCTACACCTTC.